The present entry profiles one T cell receptor (beta chain) with its context. The CDR3 covers 11 residues. V was cut by 0 bases and J by 8 bases, with 7 bases left in between. The germline V gene encodes CDR1 DFQATT and CDR2 SNEGSKA (reference sequence). Under the authors' procedure: Reference gene primer amplification gave estimated nucleated cell counts. The table came from immunoSEQ multiplex PCR; TCRdb's copy has only in-frame clones and leaves some out. V and J calls and clone size are given by that table; D and trimming were obtained from the DNA. Of roughly 90,000 clones listed, just under 85% are singletons. This record belongs to a study of blood T cell repertoires in COVID-19. Across the study: Samples of COVID-19 (acute and convalescent) were obtained from the United States, Italy and Spain. The cDNA or gDNA used as material had been derived from T cells, B-cell-depleted T cells, or PBMCs.

This sequence was found in a man in his fifties with acute or convalescent COVID-19. V usage is TRBV20-1 and J usage is TRBJ1-2; no clear D gene. Sequenced: peripheral blood. CDR3 loop: CSARDGGGYTF. The CDR3 nucleotides are TGCAGTGCTAGAGATGGAGGGGGCTACACCTTC.